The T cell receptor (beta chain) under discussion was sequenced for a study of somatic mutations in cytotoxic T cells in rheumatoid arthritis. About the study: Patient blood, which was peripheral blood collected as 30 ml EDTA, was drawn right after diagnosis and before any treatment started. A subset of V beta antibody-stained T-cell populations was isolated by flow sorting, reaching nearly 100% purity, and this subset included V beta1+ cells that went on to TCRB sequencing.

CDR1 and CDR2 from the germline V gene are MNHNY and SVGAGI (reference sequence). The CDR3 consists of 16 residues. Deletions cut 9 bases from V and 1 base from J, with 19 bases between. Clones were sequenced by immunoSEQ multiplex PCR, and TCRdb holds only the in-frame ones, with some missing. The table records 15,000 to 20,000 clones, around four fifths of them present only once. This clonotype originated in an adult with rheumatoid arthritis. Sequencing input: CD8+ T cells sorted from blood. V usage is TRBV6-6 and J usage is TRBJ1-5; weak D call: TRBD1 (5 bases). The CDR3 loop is CASNWDGIRSNQPQHF. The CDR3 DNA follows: TGTGCCAGTAATTGGGACGGAATCCGGAGCAATCAGCCCCAGCATTTT.